This entry lists 32 T cell receptor beta chains sequenced from one sample in a study of shared clonotypes between healthy human individuals. Profiled with immunoSEQ multiplex PCR; TCRdb holds only in-frame clones, not every one. The sample carries over 2 million clones, 85% to 95% recorded once. Material: naive CD4+ T cells sorted from blood. Subset: CD45RA+ positively selected. These receptors all stem from a man younger than 35 in good health.

CDR3 amino acids: CASSLGTTGETQYF. The CDR3, as DNA: TGCGCCAGCAGCTTGGGTACAACTGGAGAGACCCAGTACTTC. V gene TRBV5-1 combines with J gene TRBJ2-5; D is undetermined. CDR1 SGHRS and CDR2 YFSETQ come from the germline V gene. This CDR3 comprises 14 residues. Trimming stripped 0 bases from V and 4 bases from J, with 10 bases between.

This chain joins TRBV6-6 and TRBJ2-3; possibly TRBD1 or TRBD2 for D (5 bases each). CDR3 size: 15 residues. V shed 5 bases and J shed 4 bases, with 16 bases lying between them. CDR1 and CDR2 (germline): MNHNY, SVGAGI (reference sequence). The CDR3 DNA sequence: TGTGCCAGCAGTATACAGGATAGAGCGGCAGATACGCAGTATTTT. This codes for CASSIQDRAADTQYF.

The V call is TRBV4-3, the J call TRBJ1-2, with D uncertain. The CDR3 sequence is 14 residues long. Germline CDR1 LGHNA, CDR2 YSLEER. The ends were cut back, 0 bases at V and 2 bases at J, with 7 bases in the middle. The CDR3 loop reads CASSQDPLNYGYTF. The CDR3 DNA reads as TGCGCCAGCAGCCAAGATCCTCTGAACTATGGCTACACCTTC.

The V and J genes are TRBV2 and TRBJ1-5; 8 bases map to TRBD1. V lost 6 bases and J lost 5; bases outside the gene matches: 9. Germline CDR1 SNHLY, CDR2 FYNNEI. The CDR3 has 15 amino acids. The CDR3 loop is CASREPGTGHQPQHF. In DNA form, the CDR3 reads TGTGCCAGCAGGGAACCCGGGACAGGACATCAGCCCCAGCATTTT.

The CDR3 sequence is CASSPDRLPTNEKLFF. The CDR3 DNA sequence: TGCGCCAGCAGCCCCGACAGGCTACCAACTAATGAAAAACTGTTTTTT. J is TRBJ1-4 and V is TRBV4-3, with D possibly matching TRBD1 (6 bases). V was trimmed by 4 bases and J by 0 bases, leaving 12 bases between them. The CDR3 length is 16 residues. The V gene's germline CDR1 is LGHNA and CDR2 YSLEER.

V is TRBV5-6 and J is TRBJ1-3; 7 bases align to TRBD1. Per the germline V gene, CDR1 is SGHDT and CDR2 is YYEEEE. This CDR3 region has 16 residues. The trim removed 2 bases at V and 4 bases at J, leaving 9 bases unmatched. The CDR3: CASSFGAGGYGNTIYF. The CDR3 nucleotides are TGTGCCAGCAGCTTCGGAGCAGGGGGTTACGGAAACACCATATATTTT.

On this clone itself: A single base separates this from a much larger clone, so it may be a read error. Within the sample, other DNA sequences also encode this same CDR3. V and J are TRBV11-3 and TRBJ1-1; 9 bases agree with TRBD1. Looked up from germline, CDR1 is SGHNT and CDR2 is YENEEA. The CDR3 totals 14 residues. V dropped 3 bases and J dropped 1; count of bases not matched to a gene: 0. Written as DNA, the CDR3 is TGTGCCAGCAGCTTGGGACAGGGGAACACTGAAGCTTTCTTT. As protein: CASSLGQGNTEAFF.

The chain employs TRBV5-1 and TRBJ2-7; D not resolved. Germline V gives CDR1 SGHRS, CDR2 YFSETQ. CDR3 size: 13 residues. Trimming removed 4 bases at V and 2 bases at J, with 10 bases between. CDR3 sequence (DNA): TGCGCCAGCAGCGTGGGAATTACCTACGAGCAGTACTTC. Residues: CASSVGITYEQYF.

CDR3 loop: CASSKESGGAAEQFF. The CDR3 DNA follows: TGTGCCAGCAGCAAGGAGAGCGGGGGGGCGGCTGAGCAGTTCTTC. This chain links TRBV6-5 with TRBJ2-1; TRBD2 aligns across 10 bases. Germline trimming cut 6 bases from V and 9 bases from J; bases unmatched to any gene: 11. The CDR3 length is 15 residues. Germline CDR1 MNHEY, CDR2 SVGAGI.

A remark on this clone: Other DNA sequences in the same sample also yield this CDR3. The rearrangement uses TRBV28 and TRBJ1-4, with D tentatively TRBD1 (5 bases). Trimming cost V 3 bases and J 3 bases, with 8 bases left between them. The CDR3 spans 14 residues. Per germline, CDR1 MDHEN and CDR2 SYDVKM. This CDR3 is CASSLGGSNEKLFF. DNA for the CDR3: TGTGCCAGCAGTTTGGGGGGGTCTAATGAAAAACTGTTTTTT.

The gene calls are TRBV30 and TRBJ2-5, with no clear D. This CDR3 contains 11 residues. Germline V gene sequence: CDR1 GTSNPN, CDR2 SVGIG (reference sequence). The V end was cut by 5 bases, the J end by 7 bases, with 11 bases between. The CDR3 sequence is CAWGNPGTQYF. Written as DNA, the CDR3 is TGTGCCTGGGGTAATCCGGGGACCCAGTACTTC. The full variable domain, completed using reference TRBV30 and TRBJ2-5, is SQTIHQWPATLVQPVGSPLSLECTVEGTSNPNLYWYRQAAGRGLQLLFYSVGIGQISSEVPQNLSASRPQDRQFILSSKKLLLSDSGFYLCAWGNPGTQYFGPGTRLLVL.

This chain connects TRBV5-1 to TRBJ2-1; D gene uncertain. Germline V CDR1 and CDR2: SGHRS, YFSETQ. Trimming shortened V by 3 bases and J by 10 bases, and 8 bases separated the two germline ends. The CDR3 has 11 amino acids. In DNA form, the CDR3 reads TGCGCCAGCAGCTCGGGCCCAGAGCAGTTCTTC. It specifies CASSSGPEQFF.

The V call is TRBV28, the J call TRBJ2-7; D not certain. There are 12 residues in the CDR3. V dropped 5 bases and J dropped 2 bases, with 7 bases sitting between them. The germline V gene encodes CDR1 MDHEN and CDR2 SYDVKM. CDR3 loop: CASSKDPYEQYF. In DNA, the CDR3 is TGTGCCAGCAGTAAGGATCCCTACGAGCAGTACTTC.

V is TRBV28 and J is TRBJ1-6, with D possibly TRBD1 on 6 matching bases. The germline V gene has CDR1 MDHEN and CDR2 SYDVKM. V gave up 5 bases and J gave up 12 bases, with 20 bases separating them. The CDR3 is made up of 15 amino acids. The CDR3 spells CASSELGRGLVPLHF. The CDR3 region has the DNA TGTGCCAGCAGTGAACTGGGCAGGGGTTTAGTACCCCTCCACTTT.

The chain carries TRBV10-3 and TRBJ1-1; D gene unclear. Germline V gene lookup returns CDR1 ENHRY and CDR2 SYGVKD. V lost 11 bases to trimming and J lost 1 base, with 8 bases between them. This CDR3 has 11 residues. The chain's CDR3 is CASRQNTEAFF. CDR3 coding DNA: TGTGCCTCCCGACAGAACACTGAAGCTTTCTTT.

This chain connects TRBV4-3 to TRBJ2-2; D call uncertain. Trimming cost V 4 bases and J 8 bases, with 8 bases left between them. The germline CDR1 and CDR2 sequences are LGHNA and YSLEER. This CDR3 is 12 amino acids long. CDR3 sequence (DNA): TGCGCCAGCAGCCCTGATAGGGGGGAGCTGTTTTTT. It encodes CASSPDRGELFF.

This rearrangement joins TRBV9 to TRBJ2-7; TRBD2 matches 7 bases. This CDR3 contains 15 residues. V shed 1 base and J 6 bases; nucleotides not matched to a gene: 10. The germline V gene has CDR1 SGDLS and CDR2 YYNGEE. The CDR3 region is CASSVRLAPPGEQYF. The CDR3 nucleotides read TGTGCCAGCAGCGTAAGACTAGCCCCACCGGGCGAGCAGTACTTC.

The chain is built from TRBV7-2 and TRBJ1-3, with 10 bases that match TRBD1. The J segment lost 3 bases and the V segment lost 4 bases, leaving 3 bases of the junction unmatched. Germline CDR1 and CDR2: SGHTA and FQGNSA. The CDR3 covers 15 residues. CDR3 loop: CASSWDRGNGNTIYF. DNA of the CDR3: TGTGCCAGCAGCTGGGACAGGGGTAATGGAAACACCATATATTTT.

As regards this clone: Other DNA variants within this sample encode the same CDR3. This chain connects TRBV4-3 to TRBJ1-4, with TRBD1 matching 9 bases. This CDR3 spans 14 amino acids. The germline gives CDR1 LGHNA, CDR2 YSLEER. V was pared by 3 bases and J by 4 bases, with 0 bases of the junction left unmatched. The CDR3 coding sequence is TGCGCCAGCAGCCAGGGACAGGGTAATGAAAAACTGTTTTTT. Protein product: CASSQGQGNEKLFF.

The chain carries TRBV7-2 and TRBJ2-7; the D gene is possibly TRBD1 (5 bases). The CDR3 covers 12 residues. The V gene's germline CDR1 is SGHTA and CDR2 FQGNSA. V dropped 5 bases and J dropped 7 bases, with 12 bases sitting between them. The CDR3 sequence: CASSKTAREQYF. The CDR3 DNA reads as TGTGCCAGCAGCAAGACAGCCAGGGAGCAGTACTTC.

The table lists this clone with a count of one. CDR3 loop: CASSLGATGELFF. CDR3 coding DNA: TGTGCCAGCAGCTTGGGGGCTACCGGGGAGCTGTTTTTT. The V and J genes are TRBV5-4 and TRBJ2-2; no firm D call. This CDR3 comprises 13 residues. Looked up from germline, CDR1 is SGHNT and CDR2 is YYREEE (reference sequence). V was trimmed by 0 bases and J by 5 bases, leaving 5 bases between them.

The rearrangement joins TRBV4-1 to TRBJ2-5; no reliable D call. In germline, CDR1 is MGHRA, CDR2 YSYEKL. The CDR3 is made up of 14 amino acids. V lost 4 bases and J 5 bases, leaving 14 bases between the germline ends. The CDR3 spells CASSPPGEEETQYF. The CDR3 nucleotides read TGCGCCAGCAGCCCCCCGGGTGAGGAGGAGACCCAGTACTTC.

The chain is built from TRBV5-4 and TRBJ2-5, with 9 bases that match TRBD1. After removal of 2 bases from V and 5 bases from J, the junction contained 4 bases not matched to a gene. This CDR3 is 14 amino acids long. Germline assignment: CDR1 SGHNT and CDR2 YYREEE (reference sequence). In DNA form, the CDR3 reads TGTGCCAGCAGCTTTACAGGGGGCGCGGAGACCCAGTACTTC. This codes for CASSFTGGAETQYF.

This chain uses TRBV11-2 with TRBJ2-7, with 9 bases identical to TRBD2. CDR1 is SGHAT, CDR2 FQNNGV, per germline. Trimming cost V 5 bases and J 3 bases; bases outside gene matches: 5. CDR3 length: 14 residues. Written as DNA, the CDR3 is TGTGCCAGCAGCCCGACTAGCGGATACTACGAGCAGTACTTC. Protein sequence: CASSPTSGYYEQYF.

Turning to this clone: Other DNA sequences in the same sample also yield this CDR3. V and J are TRBV19 and TRBJ2-1; weak D call: TRBD1 (6 bases). Trimming removed 6 bases at V and 4 bases at J, with 7 bases between. Per germline, CDR1 LNHDA and CDR2 SQIVND (reference sequence). CDR3 length: 12 amino acids. The CDR3, as DNA: TGTGCCAGTAGCGACAGGTACAATGAGCAGTTCTTC. It codes for CASSDRYNEQFF.

This chain uses TRBV27 with TRBJ1-2; maybe TRBD1 (5 bases). Germline CDR1 is MNHEY and CDR2 is SMNVEV (reference sequence). V shed 5 bases and J shed 3 bases, with 16 bases lying between them. The CDR3 sequence is 15 residues long. The CDR3 sequence: CASSSDTKGYYGYTF. The CDR3, as DNA: TGTGCCAGCAGTAGCGACACAAAGGGGTACTATGGCTACACCTTC.

The sample holds one count of this clone. In the same sample, other DNA sequences code for this CDR3. This chain links TRBV5-6 with TRBJ1-6; 9 bases fit TRBD1. The CDR3 consists of 14 residues. Germline assignment: CDR1 SGHDT and CDR2 YYEEEE. V lost 4 bases and J lost 7; bases outside the gene matches: 3. In nucleotides, the CDR3 is TGTGCCAGCAGCCTGGACAGGGGAAATTCACCCCTCCACTTT. It translates to CASSLDRGNSPLHF.

The gene calls are TRBV4-3 and TRBJ1-2, with 8 bases lining up with TRBD1. The J segment lost 5 bases and the V segment lost 3 bases, leaving 11 bases of the junction unmatched. Germline V lookup: CDR1 LGHNA, CDR2 YSLEER. This CDR3 has 16 residues. CDR3: CASSQERPGQEYGYTF. The CDR3, as DNA: TGCGCCAGCAGCCAGGAAAGACCGGGACAGGAATATGGCTACACCTTC.

The chain links TRBV7-2 to TRBJ1-5; D not resolved. The ends were cut back, 2 bases at V and 3 bases at J, with 5 bases in the middle. CDR1 SGHTA and CDR2 FQGNSA come from the germline V gene. The CDR3 is 13 residues long. CDR3 sequence (DNA): TGTGCCAGCAGCTTAACAGACAATCAGCCCCAGCATTTT. Its translation is CASSLTDNQPQHF.

The V gene is TRBV7-9, the J gene TRBJ2-7; 15 nucleotides align to TRBD2. This CDR3 is built from 15 residues. CDR1 and CDR2 (germline): SEHNR, FQNEAQ (reference sequence). J gave up 7 bases and V 4 bases, and 5 bases lay outside the gene matches. The CDR3 loop reads CASSYGLAGGLEQYF. The CDR3 bases are TGTGCCAGCAGCTACGGACTAGCGGGAGGGTTGGAGCAGTACTTC.

The genes are TRBV6-1 and TRBJ1-5; D gene unclear. This CDR3 spans 13 amino acids. V dropped 6 bases and J dropped 3 bases, with 9 bases sitting between them. The V gene's germline CDR1 is MNHNS and CDR2 SASEGT. CDR3 sequence: CASRVALNQPQHF. CDR3 nucleotides: TGTGCCAGCAGGGTCGCTCTCAATCAGCCCCAGCATTTT.

V gene TRBV6-6 combines with J gene TRBJ1-2; 9 bases fit TRBD1. This CDR3 is 15 amino acids long. Germline lookup yields CDR1 MNHNY and CDR2 SVGAGI (reference sequence). V lost 5 bases to trimming and J lost 1 base; unmatched junction nucleotides: 5. The CDR3 is CASSVGQGYNYGYTF. The CDR3 coding sequence is TGTGCCAGCAGTGTTGGACAGGGGTATAACTATGGCTACACCTTC.